These 8 T cell receptor beta chains were sequenced from one sample in a study of blood T cell repertoires in COVID-19. The repertoire was sequenced with immunoSEQ multiplex PCR; TCRdb's copy has only in-frame clones and lacks some. The sample shows tens of thousands of clones, more than 75% of them seen only once. Material for sequencing was peripheral blood. Receptors originate from a woman older than 75 with active or convalescent COVID-19.

The V and J genes are TRBV20-1 and TRBJ2-3, with TRBD2 identical over 8 bases. V lost 8 bases and J lost 7; bases outside the gene matches: 5. This CDR3 spans 11 amino acids. Germline CDR1 DFQATT, CDR2 SNEGSKA (reference sequence). Here the CDR3 reads CSRLALNTQYF. CDR3 coding DNA: TGCAGTCGACTAGCGTTAAATACGCAGTATTTT.

The chain has TRBV19 and TRBJ1-5; 7 bases fit TRBD1. The CDR3 has 14 residues. V shed 7 bases and J 4 bases; nucleotides not matched to a gene: 7. Germline V lookup: CDR1 LNHDA, CDR2 SQIVND (reference sequence). CDR3 sequence (DNA): TGTGCCAGTACCCCGACAGGGTCTAATCAGCCCCAGCATTTT. Translating it yields CASTPTGSNQPQHF. Drawing the rest from reference TRBV19 and TRBJ1-5, the complete variable domain is DGGITQSPKYLFRKEGQNVTLSCEQNLNHDAMYWYRQDPGQGLRLIYYSQIVNDFQKGDIAEGYSVSREKKESFPLTVTSAQKNPTAFYLCASTPTGSNQPQHFGDGTRLSIL.

This clone has a handful of counts. The rearrangement links TRBV11-2 to TRBJ1-6, with 9 bases aligning to TRBD1. This CDR3 is 12 amino acids long. V lost 8 bases to trimming and J lost 10 bases; unmatched junction nucleotides: 3. CDR1 and CDR2 from the germline V gene are SGHAT and FQNNGV. CDR3 nucleotides: TGTGCCAGCGGACAGGGGTCCTCACCCCTCCACTTT. Its protein is CASGQGSSPLHF.

The genes are TRBV27 and TRBJ1-1; D is uncertain. This CDR3 region has 15 residues. V lost 3 bases to trimming and J lost 5 bases, with 16 bases between them. Germline loops: CDR1 MNHEY, CDR2 SMNVEV (reference sequence). CDR3 in amino acids: CASSLIPGGGTEAFF. The CDR3 nucleotides are TGTGCCAGCAGTTTGATCCCGGGAGGTGGGACTGAAGCTTTCTTT.

CDR3 coding DNA: TGCGCCAGCCACCGGACAGGGCAGAACACTGAAGCTTTCTTT. This encodes CASHRTGQNTEAFF. V and J are TRBV5-1 and TRBJ1-1; TRBD1 aligns across 8 bases. Germline V CDR1 and CDR2: SGHRS, YFSETQ. The CDR3 loop spans 14 amino acids. V gave up 7 bases and J gave up 1 base; unmatched junction bases: 6.

The chain joins TRBV12-3 or TRBV12-4 to TRBJ1-1, with no clear D. This CDR3 region has 13 residues. Trimming took 6 bases from V and 1 from J, leaving 9 bases between them. The CDR3, as DNA: TGTGCCAGCAGACGGACTGGGAACACTGAAGCTTTCTTT. Translated: CASRRTGNTEAFF.

The chain has TRBV18 and TRBJ1-4; 9 nucleotides match TRBD1. CDR1 is KGHSH and CDR2 is LQKENI in the germline V gene. The V segment lost 6 bases and the J segment 7 bases; nucleotides outside the gene matches: 9. The CDR3 is made up of 15 amino acids. CDR3 sequence reads: CASSPTTGGIEKLFF. CDR3 in DNA: TGTGCCAGCTCGCCAACGACAGGGGGAATTGAAAAACTGTTTTTT.

The chain links TRBV7-8 to TRBJ1-2, with 8 nucleotides matching TRBD1. The germline CDR1 and CDR2 sequences are SGHVS and FQNEAQ. This CDR3 contains 15 residues. The junction had 10 bases not matched to a gene; V was cut back by 5 bases and J by 5 bases. The CDR3 region is CASSTRQGQGYGYTF. CDR3 nucleotides: TGTGCCAGCAGCACCAGACAGGGGCAGGGGTATGGCTACACCTTC.